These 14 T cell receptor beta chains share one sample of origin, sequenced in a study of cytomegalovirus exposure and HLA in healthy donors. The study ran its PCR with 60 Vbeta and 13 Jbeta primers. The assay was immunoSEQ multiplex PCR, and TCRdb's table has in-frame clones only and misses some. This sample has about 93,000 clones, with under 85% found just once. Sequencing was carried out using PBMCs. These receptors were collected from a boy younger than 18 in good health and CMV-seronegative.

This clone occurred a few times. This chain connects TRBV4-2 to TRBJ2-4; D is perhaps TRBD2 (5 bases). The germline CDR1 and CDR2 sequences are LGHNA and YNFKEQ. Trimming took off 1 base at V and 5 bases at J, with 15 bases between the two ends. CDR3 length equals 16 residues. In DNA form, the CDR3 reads TGTGCCAGCAGCCAAGTCAGCGGTCAGGCGCAAAACATTCAGTACTTC. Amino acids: CASSQVSGQAQNIQYF.

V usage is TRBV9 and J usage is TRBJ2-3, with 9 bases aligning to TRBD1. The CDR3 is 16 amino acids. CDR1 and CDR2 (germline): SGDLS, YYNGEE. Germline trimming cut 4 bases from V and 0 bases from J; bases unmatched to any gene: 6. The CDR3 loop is CASSFGTGPSTDTQYF. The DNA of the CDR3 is TGTGCCAGCAGCTTCGGGACAGGGCCTAGCACAGATACGCAGTATTTT.

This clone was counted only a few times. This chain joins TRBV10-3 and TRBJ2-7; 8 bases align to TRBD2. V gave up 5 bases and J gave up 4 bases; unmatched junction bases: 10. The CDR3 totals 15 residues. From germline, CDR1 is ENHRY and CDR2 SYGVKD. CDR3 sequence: CAISHTGTSLYEQYF. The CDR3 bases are TGTGCCATCAGTCACACCGGGACTAGTTTGTACGAGCAGTACTTC.

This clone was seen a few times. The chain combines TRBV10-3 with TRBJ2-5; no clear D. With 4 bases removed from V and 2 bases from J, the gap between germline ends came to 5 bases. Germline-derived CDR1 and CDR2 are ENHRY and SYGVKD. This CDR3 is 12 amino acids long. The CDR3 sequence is CAISAQQETQYF. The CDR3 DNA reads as TGTGCCATCAGTGCTCAGCAAGAGACCCAGTACTTC.

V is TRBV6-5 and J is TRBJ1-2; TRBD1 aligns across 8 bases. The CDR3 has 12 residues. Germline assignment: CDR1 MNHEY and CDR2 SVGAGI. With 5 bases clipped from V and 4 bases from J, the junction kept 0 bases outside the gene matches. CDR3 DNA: TGTGCCAGCAGTGGACAGGGCTATGGCTACACCTTC. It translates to CASSGQGYGYTF.

The CDR3 is CASSLLPQETQYF. DNA for the CDR3: TGTGCCAGCTCACTACTCCCCCAAGAGACCCAGTACTTC. J is TRBJ2-5 and V is TRBV18, with D uncertain. The germline gives CDR1 KGHSH, CDR2 LQKENI. Trimming removed 4 bases from V and 1 base from J, with 7 bases in between. This CDR3 region has 13 residues.

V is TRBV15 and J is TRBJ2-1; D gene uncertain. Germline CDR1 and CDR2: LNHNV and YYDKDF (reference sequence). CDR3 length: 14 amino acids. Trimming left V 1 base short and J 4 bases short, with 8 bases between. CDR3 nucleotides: TGTGCCACCAGCAGAGTAGAAGTGTACAATGAGCAGTTCTTC. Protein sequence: CATSRVEVYNEQFF.

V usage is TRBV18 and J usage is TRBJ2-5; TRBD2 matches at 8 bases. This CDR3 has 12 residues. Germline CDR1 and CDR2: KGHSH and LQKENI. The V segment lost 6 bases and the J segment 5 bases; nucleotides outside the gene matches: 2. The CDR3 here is CASSPGGETQYF. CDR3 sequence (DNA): TGTGCCAGCTCCCCGGGGGGGGAGACCCAGTACTTC. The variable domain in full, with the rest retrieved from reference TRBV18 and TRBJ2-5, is NAGVMQNPRHLVRRRGQEARLRCSPMKGHSHVYWYRQLPEEGLKFMVYLQKENIIDESGMPKERFSAEFPKEGPSILRIQQVVRGDSAAYFCASSPGGETQYFGPGTRLLVL.

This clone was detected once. The CDR3 loop reads CSVEVQSYEQYF. CDR3 nucleotides: TGCAGCGTTGAAGTTCAGTCCTACGAGCAGTACTTC. J is TRBJ2-7 and V is TRBV29-1; D unclear. Germline CDR1 SQVTM, CDR2 ANQGSEA. This CDR3 is built from 12 residues. The V and J ends lost 1 base and 1 base respectively, with 5 bases between them.

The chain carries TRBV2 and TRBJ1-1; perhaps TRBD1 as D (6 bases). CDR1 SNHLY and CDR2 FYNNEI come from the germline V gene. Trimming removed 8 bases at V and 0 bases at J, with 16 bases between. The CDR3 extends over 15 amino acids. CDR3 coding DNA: TGTGCCAGCCGGGAAACCGGGACATTGAACACTGAAGCTTTCTTT. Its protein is CASRETGTLNTEAFF.

The CDR3 protein is CASSSAGPRGRSGYTF. CDR3 DNA: TGTGCCAGCAGCTCGGCGGGCCCAAGGGGGCGAAGTGGCTACACCTTC. The V gene is TRBV14, the J gene TRBJ1-2; TRBD1 aligns across 7 bases. This CDR3 contains 16 residues. Trimming cost V 5 bases and J 7 bases; bases outside gene matches: 16. Per the germline V gene, CDR1 is SGHDN and CDR2 is FVKESK.

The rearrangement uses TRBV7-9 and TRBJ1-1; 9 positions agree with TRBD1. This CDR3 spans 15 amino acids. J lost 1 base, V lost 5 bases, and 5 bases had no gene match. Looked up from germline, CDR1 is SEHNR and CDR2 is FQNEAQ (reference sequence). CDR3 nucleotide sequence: TGTGCCAGCAGCGCTGGGACAGGGACGAACACTGAAGCTTTCTTT. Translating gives CASSAGTGTNTEAFF.

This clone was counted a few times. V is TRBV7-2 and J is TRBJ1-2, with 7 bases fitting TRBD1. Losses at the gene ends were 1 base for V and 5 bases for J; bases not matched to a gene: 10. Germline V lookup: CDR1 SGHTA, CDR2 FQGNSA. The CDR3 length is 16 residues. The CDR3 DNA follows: TGTGCCAGCAGCTTAGGAGGGCAGGGGGAGACGTATGGCTACACCTTC. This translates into CASSLGGQGETYGYTF.

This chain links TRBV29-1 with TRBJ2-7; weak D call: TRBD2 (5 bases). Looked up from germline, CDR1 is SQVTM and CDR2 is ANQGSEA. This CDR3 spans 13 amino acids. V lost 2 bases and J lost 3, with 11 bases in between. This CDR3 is CSVERASGYEQYF. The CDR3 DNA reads TGCAGCGTTGAACGGGCCAGCGGCTACGAGCAGTACTTC.